This passage covers 20 T cell receptor beta chains from one sample sequenced in a study of shared clonotypes between healthy human individuals. The naive CD8 subset, CD45RO-negative cells positively selected for CCR7, excluded terminally differentiated effector memory CD45RA+ cells. Profiled with immunoSEQ multiplex PCR; TCRdb holds only in-frame clones, not every one. This sample has about 2.1 million clones; 90% to 95% occur once, and the top ten carry around 1.7%. The sequencing input was naive CD8+ T cells from PBMCs. The receptors stem from a man aged 18 to 29 in good health. Some clones in this sample may be carry-over from other donors' samples.

The genes are TRBV4-2 and TRBJ2-4; D perhaps matches TRBD2 (6 bases). V shed 4 bases and J shed 0 bases, with 22 bases lying between them. This CDR3 has 19 residues. CDR1 is LGHNA, CDR2 YNFKEQ, per germline. This CDR3 is CASSLLLLAREGAKNIQYF. In DNA, the CDR3 is TGTGCCAGCAGCCTCCTCCTCCTAGCGCGGGAAGGAGCCAAAAACATTCAGTACTTC.

This chain uses TRBV2 with TRBJ2-2; 10 positions match TRBD2. Trimming at V came to 2 bases and at J to 3 bases, leaving 3 bases not matched to a gene. The CDR3 runs to 16 residues. The germline V gene has CDR1 SNHLY and CDR2 FYNNEI. The CDR3, as DNA: TGTGCCAGCAGTGAACCTAGCGGGAGTTACACCGGGGAGCTGTTTTTT. This encodes CASSEPSGSYTGELFF.

In its sample, this clone was seen once. This sample includes further DNA sequences coding for the same CDR3. The V call is TRBV6-1, the J call TRBJ2-2, with 9 bases that match TRBD1. CDR3 size: 15 residues. V lost 4 bases and J lost 3; bases outside the gene matches: 3. Germline V gene lookup returns CDR1 MNHNS and CDR2 SASEGT. The CDR3 DNA follows: TGTGCCAGCAGTGGACGGGACAGGGACACCGGGGAGCTGTTTTTT. Encoded protein: CASSGRDRDTGELFF.

The chain joins TRBV2 to TRBJ2-3; D might be TRBD1 (6 bases). The CDR3 sequence is 15 residues long. The V end lost 3 bases, the J end lost 2 bases, and 12 bases lay between the germline ends. The V gene's germline CDR1 is SNHLY and CDR2 FYNNEI. Written as DNA, the CDR3 is TGTGCCAGCAGTGACCCAGGGGCCCACACAGATACGCAGTATTTT. This gives the protein CASSDPGAHTDTQYF.

Concerning this clone: This sample includes further DNA sequences coding for the same CDR3. This chain links TRBV7-9 with TRBJ1-1, with unresolved D. V lost 1 base and J 1 base, leaving 7 bases between the germline ends. Germline loops: CDR1 SEHNR, CDR2 FQNEAQ (reference sequence). The CDR3 contains 14 residues. The CDR3 DNA sequence: TGTGCCAGCAGCTTAGTACTTGGGAACACTGAAGCTTTCTTT. This translates into CASSLVLGNTEAFF.

The genes are TRBV7-2 and TRBJ1-1; D remains unclear. CDR1 is SGHTA, CDR2 FQGNSA, per germline. The CDR3 is 13 amino acids. The ends were cut back, 5 bases at V and 6 bases at J, with 13 bases in the middle. The CDR3: CASSQVRGPEAFF. As DNA, the CDR3 is TGTGCCAGCAGCCAGGTCCGAGGACCTGAAGCTTTCTTT.

The V call is TRBV5-1, the J call TRBJ2-7; D is perhaps TRBD2 (6 bases). This CDR3 is built from 15 residues. V was trimmed by 4 bases and J by 3 bases, leaving 17 bases between them. CDR1 and CDR2 (germline): SGHRS, YFSETQ. The CDR3 DNA reads as TGCGCCAGCAGCGGTGGTTTAGCGGTTTACTACGAGCAGTACTTC. This encodes CASSGGLAVYYEQYF.

V usage is TRBV27 and J usage is TRBJ1-2, with TRBD1 matching 7 bases. The germline V gene encodes CDR1 MNHEY and CDR2 SMNVEV (reference sequence). The CDR3 extends over 13 amino acids. V lost 8 bases, J lost 3 bases, and 6 bases stayed unmatched. The CDR3 bases are TGTGCCAGCCGAACCGGGACAGACTATGGCTACACCTTC. Protein: CASRTGTDYGYTF.

The gene calls are TRBV25-1 and TRBJ2-3; tentative D call: TRBD2 (5 bases). The length of the CDR3 is 14 residues. V lost 5 bases, J lost 1 base, and 10 bases lay in between. CDR1 MGHDK and CDR2 SYGVNS come from the germline V gene. This chain's CDR3 is CASSHRGRTDTQYF. The CDR3, as DNA: TGTGCCAGCAGTCACCGAGGGCGCACAGATACGCAGTATTTT.

The J gene is TRBJ1-5, the V gene TRBV5-1; D is perhaps TRBD1 (5 bases). This CDR3 region has 13 residues. CDR1 and CDR2 (germline): SGHRS, YFSETQ. The V gene lost 3 bases and the J gene lost 3 bases, with 7 bases spanning the gap. CDR3 loop: CASSWGDNQPQHF. DNA for the CDR3: TGCGCCAGCAGCTGGGGGGACAATCAGCCCCAGCATTTT.

As DNA, the CDR3 is TGTGCCAGCAGCCTAGGGCGGGAGGGCCGCCAAGAGACCCAGTACTTC. This codes for CASSLGREGRQETQYF. The chain uses TRBV7-6 and TRBJ2-5; TRBD2 matches 9 bases. The CDR3 has 16 amino acids. V shed 5 bases and J 1 base; nucleotides not matched to a gene: 8. Germline V gene data show CDR1 as SGHVS and CDR2 as FNYEAQ.

J is TRBJ1-4 and V is TRBV28, with TRBD1 matching 8 bases. Germline V gene lookup returns CDR1 MDHEN and CDR2 SYDVKM. This CDR3 is built from 14 residues. Trimming cost V 9 bases and J 6 bases; bases outside gene matches: 9. The CDR3 coding sequence is TGTGCCAGTTTCCCCCGGGACAGGCATGAAAAACTGTTTTTT. It translates to CASFPRDRHEKLFF.

The V and J genes are TRBV10-1 and TRBJ2-5; the D gene could be TRBD1 or TRBD2 (5 bases each). V dropped 0 bases and J dropped 5 bases, with 13 bases sitting between them. In germline, CDR1 is WNHNN, CDR2 SYGVQD (reference sequence). This CDR3 has 15 residues. CDR3 loop: CASSESGGGLETQYF. The CDR3 DNA is TGCGCCAGCAGTGAGTCCGGTGGGGGTCTCGAGACCCAGTACTTC.

The rearrangement joins TRBV10-3 to TRBJ2-5; a possible D gene is TRBD2 (6 bases). Trimming left V 2 bases short and J 5 bases short, with 9 bases between. There are 13 residues in the CDR3. Germline values: CDR1 ENHRY, CDR2 SYGVKD. The CDR3 loop reads CAISEGGVETQYF. The CDR3 DNA reads TGTGCCATCAGTGAGGGAGGGGTTGAGACCCAGTACTTC.

The V and J genes are TRBV27 and TRBJ1-2; D gene uncertain. Deletions cut 3 bases from V and 4 bases from J, with 18 bases between. CDR3 length equals 16 residues. Germline assignment: CDR1 MNHEY and CDR2 SMNVEV (reference sequence). DNA of the CDR3: TGTGCCAGCAGTTTGAAGCCTCGGGGTTCGGGCTATGGCTACACCTTC. Translating it yields CASSLKPRGSGYGYTF.

The V and J genes are TRBV27 and TRBJ2-1; D is perhaps TRBD1 or TRBD2 (5 bases each). The length of the CDR3 is 14 residues. Germline lookup yields CDR1 MNHEY and CDR2 SMNVEV (reference sequence). Between the trimmed V and J ends, which lost 6 bases and 1 base, there was a span of 10 bases. The CDR3 is CASSGDGSYNEQFF. DNA for the CDR3: TGTGCCAGCAGCGGGGACGGATCCTACAATGAGCAGTTCTTC.

Concerning this clone itself: The same CDR3 is also encoded by other DNA sequences in this sample. The chain couples TRBV15 to TRBJ2-1; D not resolved. This CDR3 comprises 12 residues. V was shortened by 0 bases and J by 7 bases, with 4 bases between the two germline ends. CDR1 LNHNV and CDR2 YYDKDF come from the germline V gene (reference sequence). CDR3 residues: CATSRDYNEQFF. CDR3 DNA sequence: TGTGCCACCAGCAGAGACTATAATGAGCAGTTCTTC.

The gene calls are TRBV7-9 and TRBJ2-2; D is uncertain. Trimming removed 3 bases at V and 5 bases at J, with 19 bases between. The CDR3 sequence is 17 residues long. Germline-derived CDR1 and CDR2 are SEHNR and FQNEAQ (reference sequence). Here the CDR3 DNA reads TGTGCCAGCAGCTTGCTTAGTCTACACGGAAAAACCGGGGAGCTGTTTTTT. Its protein product is CASSLLSLHGKTGELFF.

V is TRBV10-3 and J is TRBJ1-2; 9 bases map to TRBD1. The CDR3 sequence is 16 residues long. The V and J ends lost 0 bases and 4 bases, in that order; junction bases with no gene match: 6. Germline V gene lookup returns CDR1 ENHRY and CDR2 SYGVKD. The CDR3 coding sequence is TGTGCCATCAGTGAGTCCCGGGACAGGGAGATCTATGGCTACACCTTC. Translating gives CAISESRDREIYGYTF.

The J gene is TRBJ2-7, the V gene TRBV27, with a weak D call TRBD2 (5 bases). The CDR3 totals 13 residues. Germline CDR1 reads MNHEY; CDR2 reads SMNVEV (reference sequence). V was trimmed by 6 bases and J by 4 bases, leaving 13 bases between them. The CDR3: CASRSSGLYEQYF. The CDR3 DNA is TGTGCCAGCAGGAGCAGCGGACTTTACGAGCAGTACTTC.